This T cell receptor beta chain was observed in a study of graft-versus-host responses after intestinal transplantation. Study outcomes and limitations: Recipient-marrow GvH clones were detected, some having first appeared in ileum or blood.

With respect to this clone: Antigen unknown.

Sequencing was performed with immunoSEQ multiplex PCR; in TCRdb, only in-frame clones are kept and a portion is missing. The sample has under 50,000 clones, over 85% seen once; the top ten hold 6% to 7.5%. The origin of this receptor is a human patient who received an intestinal transplant, so some T cells may come from the graft donor. Sequences were derived from PBMCs, sampled around 270 days after transplant.

This chain's CDR3 is CASSLLEGAREQYF. The CDR3, as DNA: TGTGCCAGCAGTCTTTTGGAAGGGGCGCGGGAGCAGTACTTC. This sequence joins TRBV6-6 and TRBJ2-7, with D possibly being TRBD1 (5 bases). Trimming removed 5 bases from V and 7 bases from J, with 18 bases in between. From germline, CDR1 is MNHNY and CDR2 SVGAGI (reference sequence). CDR3 length: 14 residues.